The clone carrying this T cell receptor (beta chain) was seen a single time. The CDR3 runs 17 residues. The ends were cut back, 0 bases at V and 3 bases at J, with 14 bases in the middle. Germline V lookup: CDR1 LGHDT, CDR2 YNNKEL (reference sequence). Specified treatment: about 20 received Ad26.COV2.S at low or high dose, single or two shots; 5 received placebo; per-sample allocation not given. The study sampled participants on day 63 after the first vaccine or placebo injection. TCRdb's copy holds only in-frame clones and misses some; the assay was immunoSEQ multiplex PCR. This table holds under 500,000 clones, around 92% found once. These data belong to a study of Ad26.COV2.S vaccination and SARS-CoV-2 variants.

The receptor's source is a person between 18 and 65 years old who received the Ad26.COV2.S COVID-19 vaccine or a placebo. This chain uses TRBV3-1 (or the pseudogene TRBV3-2) with TRBJ1-4, with a tentative D call TRBD1 (6 bases). Sequencing was performed on peripheral blood, taken in a trial of Ad26.COV2.S vaccine versus placebo. The CDR3 DNA reads TGTGCCAGCAGCCAAGATCTGGGGGCAGGAGCTAATGAAAAACTGTTTTTT. This gives the protein CASSQDLGAGANEKLFF.